This entry lists 13 T cell receptor beta chains sequenced from one sample in a study of blood T cell repertoires in COVID-19. Data came from immunoSEQ multiplex PCR; TCRdb stores just in-frame clones and leaves some out. The data hold tens of thousands of clones, with around three quarters observed a single time. Sequenced sample: peripheral blood. All receptors come from a woman in her seventies with acute or convalescent COVID-19.

The CDR3 DNA reads TGTGCCAGCAGCTCGGGACAGGGGTACACCGGGGAGCTGTTTTTT. The encoded protein is CASSSGQGYTGELFF. The V call is TRBV11-2, the J call TRBJ2-2; TRBD1 matches 10 bases. The V and J ends lost 4 bases and 3 bases, in that order; junction bases with no gene match: 2. The CDR3 loop spans 15 amino acids. Germline V gives CDR1 SGHAT, CDR2 FQNNGV.

The rearrangement links TRBV10-3 to TRBJ2-7; D is possibly TRBD1 (6 bases). V was cut by 4 bases and J by 4 bases, with 14 bases left in between. From germline, CDR1 is ENHRY and CDR2 SYGVKD. The length of the CDR3 is 14 residues. This CDR3 reads CAISVQDSQYEQYF. As DNA, the CDR3 is TGTGCCATCAGTGTACAGGACAGTCAATACGAGCAGTACTTC.

There are a few counts of this clone. This sequence joins TRBV7-8 and TRBJ2-7; D unresolved. The CDR3 loop spans 14 amino acids. CDR1 and CDR2 (germline): SGHVS, FQNEAQ. V lost 5 bases to trimming and J lost 0 bases, with 11 bases between them. This chain's CDR3 is CASSLASSSYEQYF. CDR3 in DNA: TGTGCCAGCAGCCTGGCCTCCAGCTCCTACGAGCAGTACTTC.

The rearrangement joins TRBV5-1 to TRBJ1-6; D perhaps matches TRBD1 (5 bases). Trimming stripped 1 base from V and 6 bases from J, with 8 bases between. This CDR3 region has 14 residues. CDR1 and CDR2 from the germline V gene are SGHRS and YFSETQ. The CDR3 loop is CASSLLGANSPLHF. CDR3 coding DNA: TGCGCCAGCAGCTTGTTAGGGGCTAATTCACCCCTCCACTTT.

The V call is TRBV5-1, the J call TRBJ1-3; the D gene is possibly TRBD1 (5 bases). Trimming took 0 bases from V and 1 from J, leaving 8 bases between them. The germline V gene encodes CDR1 SGHRS and CDR2 YFSETQ. The length of the CDR3 is 15 residues. CDR3 nucleotides: TGCGCCAGCAGCTTGGGGGCAGGGTCTGGAAACACCATATATTTT. It is translated as CASSLGAGSGNTIYF. The variable domain in full, with the rest retrieved from reference TRBV5-1 and TRBJ1-3, is KAGVTQTPRYLIKTRGQQVTLSCSPISGHRSVSWYQQTPGQGLQFLFEYFSETQRNKGNFPGRFSGRQFSNSRSEMNVSTLELGDSALYLCASSLGAGSGNTIYFGEGSWLTVV.

Ten or more counts support this clone. The V call is TRBV5-6, the J call TRBJ1-2; 9 nucleotides line up with TRBD1. Looked up from germline, CDR1 is SGHDT and CDR2 is YYEEEE. This CDR3 is 16 amino acids long. V lost 3 bases to trimming and J lost 0 bases; unmatched junction nucleotides: 6. The CDR3: CASSSARDRANYGYTF. In nucleotides, the CDR3 is TGTGCCAGCAGCTCCGCCCGGGACAGGGCTAACTATGGCTACACCTTC.

The rearrangement uses TRBV10-3 and TRBJ2-1, with 10 bases fitting TRBD1. Trimming took 5 bases from V and 4 from J; bases not matched to a gene: 14. The CDR3 consists of 18 residues. Germline-derived CDR1 and CDR2 are ENHRY and SYGVKD. The CDR3 spells CAISPGQGRRGGYNEQFF. CDR3 DNA sequence: TGTGCCATCAGTCCGGGACAGGGGAGAAGAGGGGGGTACAATGAGCAGTTCTTC.

The CDR3 loop reads CASSLRTSGGAETQYF. The CDR3 nucleotides are TGTGCCAGCAGCCTTCGGACTAGCGGGGGGGCAGAGACCCAGTACTTC. The gene calls are TRBV7-2 and TRBJ2-5, with 15 nucleotides matching TRBD2. The V segment lost 5 bases and the J segment 4 bases; nucleotides outside the gene matches: 5. CDR1 and CDR2 from the germline V gene are SGHTA and FQGNSA. The CDR3 is 16 residues long.

This clone was picked up a small number of times. The V gene is TRBV27, the J gene TRBJ2-7, with TRBD1 matching 7 bases. The ends lost 5 bases at V and 3 bases at J; junction bases unmatched: 10. The CDR3 runs 15 residues. CDR1 and CDR2 from the germline V gene are MNHEY and SMNVEV (reference sequence). CDR3 loop: CASSPLGAGGYEQYF. The CDR3 region has the DNA TGTGCCAGCAGTCCCCTCGGGGCAGGGGGCTACGAGCAGTACTTC.

The genes are TRBV7-2 and TRBJ1-2, with TRBD1 matching 10 bases. V lost 6 bases, J lost 4 bases, and 8 bases stayed unmatched. This CDR3 has 15 amino acids. CDR1 is SGHTA, CDR2 FQGNSA, per germline. The CDR3 loop reads CASRPGQGTGYGYTF. The CDR3 nucleotides read TGTGCCAGCAGGCCGGGACAGGGGACCGGCTATGGCTACACCTTC.

This chain joins TRBV6-5 and TRBJ1-2, with TRBD1 as a possible D gene (5 bases). There are 14 residues in the CDR3. Germline V gene lookup returns CDR1 MNHEY and CDR2 SVGAGI. V was shortened by 2 bases and J by 5 bases, with 12 bases between the two germline ends. The CDR3 is CASSYNGRAYGYTF. The CDR3 DNA sequence: TGTGCCAGCAGTTACAACGGCAGGGCTTATGGCTACACCTTC.

This clone was picked up one time. The chain carries TRBV27 and TRBJ1-5, with 8 positions matching TRBD1. Germline V CDR1 and CDR2: MNHEY, SMNVEV (reference sequence). V lost 3 bases and J lost 6; bases outside the gene matches: 7. This CDR3 region has 15 residues. CDR3 in amino acids: CASSLAGQGGQPQHF. Written as DNA, the CDR3 is TGTGCCAGCAGTTTGGCCGGACAGGGCGGTCAGCCCCAGCATTTT.

V is TRBV18 and J is TRBJ1-1; D is unresolved. The CDR3 sequence is 12 residues long. Per the germline V gene, CDR1 is KGHSH and CDR2 is LQKENI. V lost 1 base, J lost 6 bases, and 6 bases lay in between. The CDR3 sequence: CASSPQIAEAFF. The CDR3 nucleotides read TGTGCCAGCTCACCACAGATAGCTGAAGCTTTCTTT.